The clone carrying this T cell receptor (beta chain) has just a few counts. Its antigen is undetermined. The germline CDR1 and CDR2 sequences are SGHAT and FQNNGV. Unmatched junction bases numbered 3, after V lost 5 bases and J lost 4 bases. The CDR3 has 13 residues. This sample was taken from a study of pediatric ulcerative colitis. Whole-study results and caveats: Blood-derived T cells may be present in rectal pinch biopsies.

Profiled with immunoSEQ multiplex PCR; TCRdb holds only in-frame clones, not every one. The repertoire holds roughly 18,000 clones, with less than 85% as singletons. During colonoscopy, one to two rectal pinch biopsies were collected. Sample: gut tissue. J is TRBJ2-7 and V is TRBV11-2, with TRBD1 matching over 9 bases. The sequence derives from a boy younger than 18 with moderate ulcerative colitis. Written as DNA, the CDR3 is TGTGCCAGCAGCCAGGACAGGGGATACGAGCAGTACTTC. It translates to CASSQDRGYEQYF.